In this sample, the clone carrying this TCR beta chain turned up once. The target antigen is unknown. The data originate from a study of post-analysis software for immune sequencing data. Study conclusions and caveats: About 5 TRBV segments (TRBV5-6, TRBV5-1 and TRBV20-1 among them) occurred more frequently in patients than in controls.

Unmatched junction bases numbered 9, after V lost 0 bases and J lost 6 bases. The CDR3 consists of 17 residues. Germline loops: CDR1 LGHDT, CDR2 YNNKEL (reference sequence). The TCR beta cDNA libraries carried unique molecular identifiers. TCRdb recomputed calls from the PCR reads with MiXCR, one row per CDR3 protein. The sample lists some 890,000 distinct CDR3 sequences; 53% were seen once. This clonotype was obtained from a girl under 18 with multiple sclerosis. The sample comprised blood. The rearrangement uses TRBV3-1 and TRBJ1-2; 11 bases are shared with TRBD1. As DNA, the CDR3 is TGTGCCAGCAGCCAAGATCTTAGGACAGGGGGCGTAAATGGCTACACCTTC. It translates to CASSQDLRTGGVNGYTF.